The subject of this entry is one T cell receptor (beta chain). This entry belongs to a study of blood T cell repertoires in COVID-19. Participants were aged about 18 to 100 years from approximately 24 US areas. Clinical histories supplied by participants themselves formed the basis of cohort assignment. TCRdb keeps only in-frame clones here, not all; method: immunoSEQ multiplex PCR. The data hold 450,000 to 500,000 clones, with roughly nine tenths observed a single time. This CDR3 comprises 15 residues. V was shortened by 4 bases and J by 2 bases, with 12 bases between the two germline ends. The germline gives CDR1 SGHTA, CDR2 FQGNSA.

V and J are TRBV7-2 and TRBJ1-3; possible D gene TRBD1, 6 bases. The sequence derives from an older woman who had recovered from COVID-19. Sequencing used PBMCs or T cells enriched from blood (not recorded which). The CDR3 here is CASSSQGPPGNTIYF. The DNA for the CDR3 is TGTGCCAGCAGCTCGCAGGGGCCCCCTGGAAACACCATATATTTT. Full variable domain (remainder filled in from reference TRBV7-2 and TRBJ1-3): GAGVSQSPSNKVTEKGKDVELRCDPISGHTALYWYRQSLGQGLEFLIYFQGNSAPDKSGLPSDRFSAERTGGSVSTLTIQRTQQEDSAVYLCASSSQGPPGNTIYFGEGSWLTVV.